This T cell receptor (beta chain) was captured by sequencing in a study of blood T cell repertoires in COVID-19. For the study at large: The origin of the acute and convalescent COVID-19 samples was the United States, Italy and Spain. T cells, B-cell-depleted T cells, or PBMCs provided the cDNA or gDNA that served as material.

Source study methods: Reference gene primer amplification yielded estimated nucleated cell counts. TCRdb's table, derived via immunoSEQ multiplex PCR, lists solely in-frame clones and lacks some. Clone size and the V and J calls come from that table; the DNA yielded D and trimming. This sample carries under 75,000 clones, around 89% of them seen once, and the ten largest clones take 2.7%. Sequencing was done on a sample of peripheral blood. This TCR was recovered from a man in his fifties or sixties with acute or convalescent COVID-19.

CDR3 in amino acids: CSVPPWTGHNEQFF. CDR3 DNA sequence: TGCAGCGTCCCGCCGTGGACAGGGCACAATGAGCAGTTCTTC. The chain uses TRBV29-1 and TRBJ2-1; 8 positions agree with TRBD1. This CDR3 has 14 amino acids. Looked up from germline, CDR1 is SQVTM and CDR2 is ANQGSEA. Trimming removed 6 bases from V and 5 bases from J; junction bases left unmatched: 9.